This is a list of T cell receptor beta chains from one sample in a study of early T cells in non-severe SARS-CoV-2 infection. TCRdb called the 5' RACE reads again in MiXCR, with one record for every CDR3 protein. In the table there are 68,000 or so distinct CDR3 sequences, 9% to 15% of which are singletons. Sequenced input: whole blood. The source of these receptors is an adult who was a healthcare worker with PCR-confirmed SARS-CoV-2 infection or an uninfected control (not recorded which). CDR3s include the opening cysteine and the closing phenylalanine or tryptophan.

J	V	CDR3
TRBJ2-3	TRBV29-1	CSTWAGPITDTQYF
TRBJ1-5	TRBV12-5	CASGNLRDQPQHF
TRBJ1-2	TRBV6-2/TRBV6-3	CASSYSRTGLAYTF
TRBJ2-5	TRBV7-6	CASSLGGGDKETQYF
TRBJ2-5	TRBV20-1	CSATGTGTQETQYF
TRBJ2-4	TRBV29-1	CSCRHRTREGNIQYF
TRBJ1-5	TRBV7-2	CASSLVGTSNQPQHF
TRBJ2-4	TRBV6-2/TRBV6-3	CASSYLDVNIQYF
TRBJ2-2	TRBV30	CAWSVNTGELFF
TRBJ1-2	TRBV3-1	CASSSRTGWNYGYTF
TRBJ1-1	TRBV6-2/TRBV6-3	CASSWTGQAFF
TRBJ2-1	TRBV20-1	CSAGTSGGVDEQFF
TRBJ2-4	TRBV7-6	CASSPLDTLAKNIQYF
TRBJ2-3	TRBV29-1	CSVGASGRSTDTQYF
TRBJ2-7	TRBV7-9	CASSPQGGYEQYF
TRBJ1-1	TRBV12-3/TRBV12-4	CASSLREGTEAFF
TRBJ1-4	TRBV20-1	CSARQTGGVEKLFF
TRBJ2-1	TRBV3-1	CASSQGLPTPYNEQFF
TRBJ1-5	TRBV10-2	CASSPSGVDQPQHF
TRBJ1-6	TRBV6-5	CASGWMDNSPLHF
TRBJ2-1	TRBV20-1	CSARDAGALNEQFF
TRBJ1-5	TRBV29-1	CSVAGDRNQPQHF
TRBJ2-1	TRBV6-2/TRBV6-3	CASSYPSGVIYNEQFF
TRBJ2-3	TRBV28	CASSLGLPDTQYF
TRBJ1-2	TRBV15	CATSRTPGKGANYGYTF
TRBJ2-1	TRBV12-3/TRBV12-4	CASSLGPGNEQFF
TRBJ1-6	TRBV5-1	CASSLTRGYNSPLHF
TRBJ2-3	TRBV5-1	CASSKAGTGGTDTQYF
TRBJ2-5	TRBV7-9	CASSLGTGRETQYF
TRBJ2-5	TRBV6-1	CASSEAQWGLGTSGFALWGTQYF
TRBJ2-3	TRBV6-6	CASILGGSTDTQYF